This record concerns one T cell receptor (beta chain) sequence. Its antigen is not identified. This sample was taken from a study of T cell repertoires in cytomegalovirus infection. The overall study: Indications came from public TCR beta signatures; they pointed to CMV infection and to a matching HLA type. Study observations and caveats: Of the TCR beta families, the public ones yielded a cumulative frequency that identified carriers of CMV plus the relevant HLA. In two of eight donors, the top clonotype was HLA-C-restricted CMV-specific.

TCRdb redid the calling of the reads with MiXCR, one entry per CDR3 protein. The table lists about 140,000 distinct CDR3 sequences, about 6% of them singletons, with approximately 19% in the top ten. Germline-derived CDR1 and CDR2 are ENHRY and SYGVKD. The trim removed 0 bases at V and 8 bases at J, leaving 9 bases unmatched. The CDR3 totals 15 residues. The sequenced sample was PBMCs. The sequence derives from a human donor in good health (CMV status not recorded). Some clones in this sample may be carry-over from other donors' samples. The rearrangement links TRBV10-3 to TRBJ1-2, with TRBD1 matching 7 bases. CDR3 protein: CAISESRDSFSGYTF. The CDR3 bases are TGTGCCATCAGTGAGTCGAGGGACAGCTTCTCCGGCTACACCTTC.